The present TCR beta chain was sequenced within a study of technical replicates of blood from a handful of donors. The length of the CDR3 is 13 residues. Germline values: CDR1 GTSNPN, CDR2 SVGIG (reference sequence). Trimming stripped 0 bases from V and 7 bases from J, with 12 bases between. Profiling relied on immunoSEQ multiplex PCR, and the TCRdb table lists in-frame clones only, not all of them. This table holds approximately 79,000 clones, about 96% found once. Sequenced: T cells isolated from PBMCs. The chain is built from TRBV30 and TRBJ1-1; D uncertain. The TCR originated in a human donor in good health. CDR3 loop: CAWSVGGLFEAFF. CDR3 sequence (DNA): TGTGCCTGGAGTGTAGGAGGGTTGTTTGAAGCTTTCTTT. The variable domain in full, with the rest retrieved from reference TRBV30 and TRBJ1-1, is SQTIHQWPATLVQPVGSPLSLECTVEGTSNPNLYWYRQAAGRGLQLLFYSVGIGQISSEVPQNLSASRPQDRQFILSSKKLLLSDSGFYLCAWSVGGLFEAFFGQGTRLTVV.